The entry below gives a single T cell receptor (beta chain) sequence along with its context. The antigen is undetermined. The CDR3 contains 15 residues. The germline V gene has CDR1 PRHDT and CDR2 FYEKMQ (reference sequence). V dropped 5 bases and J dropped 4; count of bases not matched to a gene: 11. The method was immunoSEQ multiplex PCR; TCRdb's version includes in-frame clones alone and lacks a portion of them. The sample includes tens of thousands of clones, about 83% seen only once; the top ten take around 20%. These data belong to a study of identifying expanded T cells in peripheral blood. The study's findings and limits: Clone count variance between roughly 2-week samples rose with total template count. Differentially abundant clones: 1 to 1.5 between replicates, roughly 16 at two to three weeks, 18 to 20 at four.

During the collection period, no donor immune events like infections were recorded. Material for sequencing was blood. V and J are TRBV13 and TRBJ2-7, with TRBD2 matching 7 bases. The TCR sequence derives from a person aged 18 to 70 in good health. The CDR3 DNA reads TGTGCCAGCAGCACCGCCTCGGGGGGAGGGTACGAGCAGTACTTC. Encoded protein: CASSTASGGGYEQYF. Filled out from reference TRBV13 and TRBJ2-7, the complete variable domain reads AAGVIQSPRHLIKEKRETATLKCYPIPRHDTVYWYQQGPGQDPQFLISFYEKMQSDKGSIPDRFSAQQFSDYHSELNMSSLELGDSALYFCASSTASGGGYEQYFGPGTRLTVT.